What follows are 20 T cell receptor beta chains derived from one specimen sequenced in a study of T cells in Graves' hyperthyroidism and ophthalmopathy. RNA transcripts gave rise to amplified TCR beta CDR3 regions. An initial round of RT-PCR targeting the TCR CDR3 relied on the HTBI primer set. TCRdb re-analysed the multiplex PCR reads in MiXCR, keeping a single row per CDR3 protein. Of 300,000 to 350,000 distinct CDR3 sequences in the sample, roughly 14% were seen once. Sequencing was done on a sample of blood. These receptors came from a woman under 40 with Graves' hyperthyroidism.

As concerns this clonotype: A much larger clone differs by one base, so this may be a read error. The V and J genes are TRBV7-2 and TRBJ2-2; TRBD2 matches 7 bases. Looked up from germline, CDR1 is SGHTA and CDR2 is FQGNSA. J was trimmed by 1 base and V by 4 bases; bases with no gene match: 6. The CDR3 is made up of 16 amino acids. The CDR3 protein is CASSSLPSGNTGELFF. In DNA, the CDR3 is TGTGCCAGCAGCTCACTCCCTAGCGGGAACACCGGGGAGCTGTTTTTT.

This clonotype was seen repeatedly, ten times or more. For the CDR3, the DNA is TGTGCCAGCAGCTTAATAATAACACGGACTAGCGGGTACGAGCAGTACTTC. This encodes CASSLIITRTSGYEQYF. The chain is built from TRBV7-8 and TRBJ2-7; TRBD2 agrees at 11 bases. The CDR3 covers 17 residues. J lost 4 bases, V lost 2 bases, and 10 bases had no gene match. The V gene's germline CDR1 is SGHVS and CDR2 FQNEAQ.

There are many counts of this clonotype. The chain couples TRBV28 to TRBJ1-1, with D perhaps TRBD1 (6 bases). V was clipped by 8 bases and J by 1 base, with 17 bases between them. The CDR3 has 15 amino acids. CDR1 is MDHEN, CDR2 SYDVKM, per germline. CDR3 bases: TGTGCCAGCCCCCCTCCGGGACAAAAGAACACTGAAGCTTTCTTT. This codes for CASPPPGQKNTEAFF.

The sample holds many counts of this clonotype. V and J are TRBV3-1 and TRBJ1-1; D gene uncertain. V was trimmed by 0 bases and J by 6 bases, leaving 11 bases between them. This CDR3 contains 14 residues. CDR1 and CDR2 (germline): LGHDT, YNNKEL (reference sequence). CDR3 sequence (DNA): TGTGCCAGCAGCCAAGATACGTTGTTGGCTGAAGCTTTCTTT. Its protein is CASSQDTLLAEAFF.

This clonotype showed up just a few times. The chain joins TRBV20-1 to TRBJ1-2, with D possibly TRBD1 on 5 matching bases. Germline CDR1 and CDR2: DFQATT and SNEGSKA (reference sequence). V dropped 6 bases and J dropped 5 bases, with 10 bases sitting between them. The CDR3 runs 11 residues. For the CDR3, the DNA is TGCAGTGCCGGTGGGGGGTATGGCTACACCTTC. It yields the protein CSAGGGYGYTF.

This clonotype was recorded many times. The genes are TRBV6-1 and TRBJ2-7; 9 bases match TRBD2. Germline V gene data show CDR1 as MNHNS and CDR2 as SASEGT. The CDR3 consists of 14 residues. The V gene end was trimmed by 8 bases and the J gene end by 7 bases; junction bases not matched to a gene: 12. Here the CDR3 reads CASAGGTKPLEQYF. The CDR3, as DNA: TGTGCCAGCGCGGGAGGGACTAAGCCCTTGGAGCAGTACTTC.

This clonotype appeared a few times. The chain recombines TRBV4-3 with TRBJ2-7; the D gene is possibly TRBD2 (5 bases). The CDR3 consists of 14 residues. From germline, CDR1 is LGHNA and CDR2 YSLEER. Trimming left V 4 bases short and J 5 bases short, with 15 bases between. In nucleotides, the CDR3 is TGCGCCAGCAGCCTCCACCGGGTGAGGGACGAGCAGTACTTC. Amino acids: CASSLHRVRDEQYF.

A word on this clonotype: A read error may explain this, as a much larger clone is one base away. J is TRBJ2-2 and V is TRBV2, with 12 bases identical to TRBD2. CDR3 size: 17 residues. After removal of 6 bases from V and 3 bases from J, the junction contained 8 bases not matched to a gene. Germline V gene sequence: CDR1 SNHLY, CDR2 FYNNEI. DNA for the CDR3: TGTGCCAGCAGACGGGCTAGCGGGAGGGTTTACACCGGGGAGCTGTTTTTT. It codes for CASRRASGRVYTGELFF.

The chain links TRBV28 to TRBJ1-6, with 10 nucleotides matching TRBD1. Germline CDR1 is MDHEN and CDR2 is SYDVKM. The J segment lost 7 bases and the V segment lost 4 bases, leaving 1 base of the junction unmatched. The CDR3 is 14 residues long. As DNA, the CDR3 is TGTGCCAGCAGTTGGGACAGGGGCAATTCACCCCTCCACTTT. Its translation: CASSWDRGNSPLHF.

In the case of this clonotype: The junction does not match germline at one end; this may be a read error. The V gene is TRBV7-7, the J gene TRBJ2-2; 9 nucleotides match TRBD2. Germline values: CDR1 SSHAT, CDR2 FNYEAQ (reference sequence). The CDR3 sequence is 16 residues long. The CDR3 region has the DNA TGTGCTAGCAGCCCTGCTAGCGGGACGAACACCGGGGAGCTGTTTTTT. This codes for CASSPASGTNTGELFF.

This clonotype came up many times. The chain employs TRBV6-2 or TRBV6-3 and TRBJ2-7, with D perhaps TRBD1 or TRBD2 (5 bases each). V lost 8 bases to trimming and J lost 6 bases, with 8 bases between them. The CDR3 covers 10 residues. The germline V gene has CDR1 MNHEY and CDR2 SVGEGT. The CDR3: CASDGTEQYF. The CDR3 bases are TGTGCCAGCGACGGGACCGAGCAGTACTTC.

In this sample, this clonotype turned up many times. The chain links TRBV7-2 to TRBJ2-5, with D tentatively TRBD1 or TRBD2 (5 bases each). This CDR3 is built from 15 residues. Trimming removed 3 bases from V and 0 bases from J, with 11 bases in between. CDR1 and CDR2 (germline): SGHTA, FQGNSA. The CDR3 loop reads CASSFDGTYQETQYF. The CDR3 DNA reads as TGTGCCAGCAGCTTCGACGGGACGTACCAAGAGACCCAGTACTTC.

Ten or more counts support this clonotype. The chain uses TRBV12-3 or TRBV12-4 and TRBJ2-1, with D possibly TRBD2 on 6 matching bases. The CDR3 covers 15 residues. V lost 6 bases and J 4 bases, leaving 16 bases between the germline ends. The CDR3 loop is CASRFPGASYNEQFF. CDR3 DNA sequence: TGTGCCAGCAGATTTCCGGGAGCCTCGTACAATGAGCAGTTCTTC.

This clonotype was observed a handful of times. An end of the junction differs from the germline gene, which may be a read error. The chain links TRBV2 to TRBJ1-2; a possible D gene is TRBD1 (5 bases). Germline CDR1 is SNHLY and CDR2 is FYNNEI. This CDR3 spans 14 amino acids. CDR3 loop: CASSETGVNYGHTF. CDR3 bases: TGTGCCAGCAGTGAAACAGGAGTTAACTATGGCCACACCTTC.

The sample holds many counts of this clonotype. Here the CDR3 DNA reads TGTGCCAGCAGTTTCCTAAGCGGGAGATCCTACAATGAGCAGTTCTTC. Translated, it gives CASSFLSGRSYNEQFF. The chain is built from TRBV6-1 and TRBJ2-1, with 8 bases that match TRBD2. V was pared by 5 bases and J by 1 base, with 7 bases of the junction left unmatched. This CDR3 is built from 16 residues. CDR1 and CDR2 (germline): MNHNS, SASEGT.

This clonotype was detected ten times or more. J is TRBJ2-7 and V is TRBV28; the match to TRBD2 covers 8 bases. Germline V gene lookup returns CDR1 MDHEN and CDR2 SYDVKM. The CDR3 runs to 14 residues. J gave up 6 bases and V 4 bases, and 8 bases lay outside the gene matches. The CDR3, as DNA: TGTGCCAGCAGTTCCAGCGGGAGAAACATCGAGCAGTACTTC. Translation: CASSSSGRNIEQYF.

The chain couples TRBV20-1 to TRBJ1-1; D is possibly TRBD1 (5 bases). The ends were cut back, 0 bases at V and 5 bases at J, with 10 bases in the middle. CDR3 length equals 13 residues. Germline values: CDR1 DFQATT, CDR2 SNEGSKA (reference sequence). CDR3 protein: CSARDTGETEAFF. CDR3 sequence (DNA): TGCAGTGCTAGAGATACGGGGGAAACTGAAGCTTTCTTT.

This clonotype was counted ten times or more. V usage is TRBV12-3 or TRBV12-4 and J usage is TRBJ1-5, with no clear D. V shed 2 bases and J shed 3 bases, with 2 bases lying between them. The CDR3 is 12 amino acids. In DNA form, the CDR3 reads TGTGCCAGCAGTTTAAACAATCAGCCCCAGCATTTT. As protein: CASSLNNQPQHF.

Many counts were recorded for this clonotype. The chain links TRBV28 to TRBJ1-5; 9 bases agree with TRBD1. V was clipped by 3 bases and J by 4 bases; unmatched bases: 4. Germline loops: CDR1 MDHEN, CDR2 SYDVKM. The CDR3 runs to 15 residues. The CDR3 here is CASSLWDRENQPQHF. In DNA, the CDR3 is TGTGCCAGCAGTTTGTGGGACAGGGAGAATCAGCCCCAGCATTTT. Together with reference TRBV28 and TRBJ1-5, the CDR3 gives the full variable domain: DVKVTQSSRYLVKRTGEKVFLECVQDMDHENMFWYRQDPGLGLRLIYFSYDVKMKEKGDIPEGYSVSREKKERFSLILESASTNQTSMYLCASSLWDRENQPQHFGDGTRLSIL.

The sample holds one count of this clonotype. The chain has TRBV20-1 and TRBJ2-2; D is possibly TRBD2 (6 bases). Per the germline V gene, CDR1 is DFQATT and CDR2 is SNEGSKA (reference sequence). CDR3 length equals 16 residues. V shed 0 bases and J shed 1 base, with 12 bases lying between them. In DNA form, the CDR3 reads TGCAGTGCTAGAGATAACGGGGGAGAGAACACCGGGGAGCTGTTTTTT. Protein: CSARDNGGENTGELFF.